One T cell receptor beta chain is described in this entry. The antigen is not known. The germline gives CDR1 LNHDA, CDR2 SQIVND (reference sequence). The CDR3 extends over 17 amino acids. Trimming removed 4 bases from V and 2 bases from J; junction bases left unmatched: 11. The study ran its PCR with 60 Vbeta and 13 Jbeta primers. Produced via immunoSEQ multiplex PCR; TCRdb's table is partial and in-frame only. The table shows approximately 130,000 clones, with roughly four fifths occurring only once. This entry comes from a study of cytomegalovirus exposure and HLA in healthy donors. Study-level background: One earlier analysis, a look at 180 million or so T cells, found some 120 million unique TCR beta sequences. Study-wide results and caveats: A previous analysis found most TCR beta V segments productive roughly 87% or roughly 30% of the time. V- and J-gene trimming in TCR beta was tied to a missense DCLRE1C variant by an analysis performed later.

Sequences were obtained from PBMCs. The sequence was obtained from a woman aged 45-65 years in good health and CMV-seronegative. The chain recombines TRBV19 with TRBJ2-3, with 8 nucleotides matching TRBD1. The CDR3 spells CASSTPRGPYLTDTQYF. The CDR3 bases are TGTGCCAGTAGTACCCCCAGGGGGCCCTATCTCACAGATACGCAGTATTTT.